The rows below give T cell receptor beta chains drawn from one sample of a study of blood T cell repertoires in COVID-19. TCRdb's copy holds only in-frame clones and misses some; the assay was immunoSEQ multiplex PCR. Here the sample spans roughly 300,000 clones, 70% to 90% being singletons. The sequenced material came from PBMCs or T cells enriched from blood (not recorded which). The receptors here all came from a woman aged 25 to 39 who had recovered from COVID-19. The CDR3 runs from the conserved cysteine through the conserved F or W. The D gene is left open where the match is weak. Only part of the rows carry a size: once, few, many, or a class if the clone is expanded.

.,TRBV6-5,TRBJ1-1,.,TGTGCCAGCAGCGACAGGTGGCCGAACACTGAAGCTTTCTTT,CASSDRWPNTEAFF
TRBD2,TRBV30,TRBJ2-1,.,TGTGCCTGGAGTGTAAAGGGGAGGGATGAGCAGTTCTTC,CAWSVKGRDEQFF
TRBD1,TRBV5-1,TRBJ1-5,.,TGCGCCAGCAGCTTGGCCGGGCAGGGGGATCAGCCCCAGCATTTT,CASSLAGQGDQPQHF
TRBD2,TRBV30,TRBJ2-3,once,TGTGCCTGGAGTGGGTTTCTAGCGGGCACAGATACGCAGTATTTT,CAWSGFLAGTDTQYF
TRBD2,TRBV19,TRBJ2-7,.,TGTGCCAGTAGTAGGCGGGGGGCCTACGAGCAGTACTTC,CASSRRGAYEQYF
.,TRBV30,TRBJ2-2,.,TGTGCCTGGAGTGAAGGGGCGACCTCCACCGGGGAGCTGTTTTTT,CAWSEGATSTGELFF
.,TRBV7-8,TRBJ1-2,.,TGTGCCAGCAGCTTCGATATACAGGGATATGGCTACACCTTC,CASSFDIQGYGYTF
.,TRBV5-1,TRBJ1-3,.,TGCGCCAGCACCGAGGTTCCGGGGTTCGGAAACACCATATATTTT,CASTEVPGFGNTIYF
TRBD2,TRBV7-9,TRBJ2-1,.,TGTGCCAGCAGCTTTCGGACTAGCGGGGGGGCGAGCTCCTACAATGAGCAGTTCTTC,CASSFRTSGGASSYNEQFF
TRBD1,TRBV5-6,TRBJ2-7,.,TGTGCCAGCAGCGCAGACAGGGGGTTCTACGAGCAGTACTTC,CASSADRGFYEQYF
.,TRBV25-1,TRBJ2-2,once,TGTGCCAGCAGTAGGAGGGTGAGGACCGGGGAGCTGTTTTTT,CASSRRVRTGELFF
TRBD1,TRBV14,TRBJ2-7,.,TGTGCCAGCAGCCTACAGGGGGCTCTGGATGAGCAGTACTTC,CASSLQGALDEQYF
.,TRBV10-3,TRBJ2-7,.,TGTGCCCCGAGAGGGCAGTACTTC,CAPRGQYF
.,TRBV7-8,TRBJ1-2,.,TGTGCCAGCAGCCCCATACCCGGTCCCTCAGGAGGCTACACCTTC,CASSPIPGPSGGYTF
.,TRBV30,TRBJ1-1,.,TGTGCCTGGAGTGTCGTGAACACTGAAGCTTTCTTT,CAWSVVNTEAFF
TRBD1,TRBV4-3,TRBJ2-2,.,TGCGCCAGCAGCCAAGATTGGACAGGGGATTCCGGGGAGCTGTTTTTT,CASSQDWTGDSGELFF
TRBD1,TRBV19,TRBJ2-1,.,TGTGCCAGTAGTATAGCCCCAACAGGGGGATTTTACAATGAGCAGTTCTTC,CASSIAPTGGFYNEQFF
.,TRBV6-5,TRBJ1-1,.,TGTGCCAGCAGTTACTTCCCAGGGCAGAACACTGAAGCTTTCTTT,CASSYFPGQNTEAFF
TRBD2,TRBV9,TRBJ2-5,.,TGTGCCAGCAGCCCCAGGACTAGTCCGGAGACCCAGTACTTC,CASSPRTSPETQYF
TRBD2,TRBV3-1/TRBV3-2,TRBJ2-5,.,TGTGCCAGCAGCCAAGATTATCGGGGGGGTAAGGAGACCCAGTACTTC,CASSQDYRGGKETQYF
.,TRBV7-9,TRBJ2-3,.,TGTGCCAGCAGAAGGTCGGGGGCAGATACGCAGTATTTT,CASRRSGADTQYF
TRBD1,TRBV29-1,TRBJ1-3,.,TGCAGCGTAGAAGGGACAGCTGGAAACACCATATATTTT,CSVEGTAGNTIYF
.,TRBV5-1,TRBJ1-1,.,TGCGCCAGCAGGCCATCAGTGGACACTGAAGCTTTCTTT,CASRPSVDTEAFF
.,TRBV6-2/TRBV6-3,TRBJ1-3,.,TGTGCCAGCAGTTTTGGACAGCGTATGCGAAACACCATATATTTT,CASSFGQRMRNTIYF
.,TRBV9,TRBJ1-6,.,TGTGCCAGCAGCCCCGATTGGGGAGGCCAGGTCAGGATTTCACCCCTCCACTTT,CASSPDWGGQVRISPLHF
.,TRBV5-1,TRBJ2-7,few,TGCGCCAGCAGCTTGAACCCCGGGGACGAGCAGTACTTC,CASSLNPGDEQYF
.,TRBV6-2/TRBV6-3,TRBJ2-7,.,TGTGCCAGCAGTTACTCCAGGGCCTACGAGCAGTACTTC,CASSYSRAYEQYF
.,TRBV6-5,TRBJ1-2,.,TGTGCCAGCAGGGGGACAAACGATGGCTACACCTTC,CASRGTNDGYTF